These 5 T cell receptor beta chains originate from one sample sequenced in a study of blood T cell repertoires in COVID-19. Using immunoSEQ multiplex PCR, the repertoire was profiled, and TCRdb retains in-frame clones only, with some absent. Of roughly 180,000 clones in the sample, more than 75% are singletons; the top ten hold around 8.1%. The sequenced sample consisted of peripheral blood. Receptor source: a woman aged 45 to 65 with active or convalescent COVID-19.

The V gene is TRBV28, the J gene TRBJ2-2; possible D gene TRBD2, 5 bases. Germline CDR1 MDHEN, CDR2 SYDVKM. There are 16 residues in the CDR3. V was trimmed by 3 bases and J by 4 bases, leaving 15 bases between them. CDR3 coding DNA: TGTGCCAGCAGTTTGCTACGGGGAATGGGCACCGGGGAGCTGTTTTTT. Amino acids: CASSLLRGMGTGELFF.

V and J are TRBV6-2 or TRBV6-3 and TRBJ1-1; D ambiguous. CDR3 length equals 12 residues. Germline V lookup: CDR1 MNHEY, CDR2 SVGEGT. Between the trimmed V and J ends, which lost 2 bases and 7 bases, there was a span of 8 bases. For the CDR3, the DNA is TGTGCCAGCAGTTACGAGTTTGGTGAAGCTTTCTTT. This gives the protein CASSYEFGEAFF.

The chain's CDR3 is CASRGGGETQYF. The CDR3 coding sequence is TGTGCCAGCAGGGGCGGGGGAGAGACCCAGTACTTC. V gene TRBV2 combines with J gene TRBJ2-5, with TRBD2 matching over 7 bases. Germline CDR1 reads SNHLY; CDR2 reads FYNNEI. This CDR3 region has 12 residues. V shed 6 bases and J 4 bases; nucleotides not matched to a gene: 2.

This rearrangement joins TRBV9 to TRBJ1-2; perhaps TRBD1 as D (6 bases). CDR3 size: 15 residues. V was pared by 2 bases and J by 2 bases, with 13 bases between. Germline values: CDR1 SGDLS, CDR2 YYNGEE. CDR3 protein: CASSVGLQGNYGYTF. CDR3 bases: TGTGCCAGCAGCGTTGGGTTACAGGGCAACTATGGCTACACCTTC.

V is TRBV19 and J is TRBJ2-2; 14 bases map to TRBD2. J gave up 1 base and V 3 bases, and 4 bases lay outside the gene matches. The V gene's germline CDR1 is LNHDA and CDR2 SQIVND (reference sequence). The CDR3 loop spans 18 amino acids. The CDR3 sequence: CASSIRTSGRLNTGELFF. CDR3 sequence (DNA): TGTGCCAGTAGTATTAGGACTAGCGGGAGGTTGAACACCGGGGAGCTGTTTTTT.